The 3 T cell receptor beta chains listed next were all sequenced from one sample in a study of T cell repertoires in cytomegalovirus infection. Their antigen targets remain unknown. TCRdb ran MiXCR on the reads and lists one entry per CDR3 protein. The sample carries about 920,000 distinct CDR3 sequences, 25% to 40% recorded once. The sequenced sample was cultured CD8+ T cells from PBMCs, obtained from culture after CMV antigen stimulation. All receptors come from a human donor in good health (CMV status not recorded). Some clones in this sample may be carry-over from other donors' samples.

This clonotype turned up a few times. CDR3 DNA: TGTGCCAGTAGTATTTTTGAGAGTCATCAGCCCCAGCATTTT. Its translation: CASSIFESHQPQHF. The genes are TRBV19 and TRBJ1-5, with D unresolved. Germline loops: CDR1 LNHDA, CDR2 SQIVND (reference sequence). V lost 3 bases to trimming and J lost 5 bases, with 11 bases between them. The CDR3 consists of 14 residues.

The chain uses TRBV28 and TRBJ2-7; possibly TRBD1 for D (5 bases). V shed 6 bases and J shed 2 bases, with 14 bases lying between them. The germline V gene has CDR1 MDHEN and CDR2 SYDVKM. The CDR3 sequence is 14 residues long. The CDR3 coding sequence is TGTGCCAGCAGGGGTAGGACATTCACCTACGAGCAGTACGTC. It specifies CASRGRTFTYEQYV.

This chain joins TRBV12-3 or TRBV12-4 and TRBJ2-1; D is tentatively TRBD1 or TRBD2 (5 bases each). This CDR3 is 15 amino acids long. Trimming cost V 6 bases and J 5 bases, with 17 bases left between them. In DNA form, the CDR3 reads TGTGCCAGCAGCCCTCCCTCCGGGACGCACAATGAGCAGTTCTTC. It specifies CASSPPSGTHNEQFF.